This entry lists 26 T cell receptor beta chains sequenced from one sample in a study of response to subunit inactivated influenza vaccine. Using its own MiXCR run on the RT-PCR reads, TCRdb lists one record per CDR3 protein. The sample consists of 170,000 or so distinct CDR3 sequences, 9.5% to 12% of them appearing once. Specimen: CD8+ T cells sorted from PBMCs, collected approximately 25 months after vaccination. The source is a man aged 50 to 69 who received an inactivated influenza vaccine.

The gene calls are TRBV4-1 and TRBJ2-1, with unresolved D. The CDR3 contains 15 residues. V lost 0 bases, J lost 8 bases, and 14 bases lay in between. Germline loops: CDR1 MGHRA, CDR2 YSYEKL. The CDR3 DNA follows: TGCGCCAGCAGCCAAGACGGCGGATTTAGGGATGAGCAGTTCTTC. Its protein product is CASSQDGGFRDEQFF.

This clonotype was detected ten times or more. The rearrangement links TRBV20-1 to TRBJ2-3; 12 nucleotides match TRBD2. Trimming cost V 2 bases and J 0 bases; bases outside gene matches: 12. This CDR3 has 19 amino acids. CDR1 is DFQATT, CDR2 SNEGSKA, per germline (reference sequence). CDR3 in amino acids: CSARSGLAGKYFSTDTQYF. CDR3 in DNA: TGCAGTGCTAGATCCGGACTAGCGGGGAAATACTTCAGCACAGATACGCAGTATTTT.

CDR3 bases: TGTGCCAGCAGCCAAACATGGCCGGGACTGATCTACAATGAGCAGTTCTTC. Translated, it gives CASSQTWPGLIYNEQFF. The genes are TRBV4-2 and TRBJ2-1; a weak D match, TRBD2 (6 bases). Trimming stripped 2 bases from V and 3 bases from J, with 17 bases between. The CDR3 extends over 17 amino acids. CDR1 and CDR2 from the germline V gene are LGHNA and YNFKEQ.

V usage is TRBV24-1 and J usage is TRBJ2-7; D is possibly TRBD1 or TRBD2 (5 bases each). Germline V gives CDR1 KGHDR, CDR2 SFDVKD. The CDR3 totals 14 residues. Trimming removed 4 bases from V and 2 bases from J, with 11 bases in between. The CDR3 coding sequence is TGTGCCACCAGTGAATCCGGGGCTGCCTACGAGCAGTACTTC. Translated, it gives CATSESGAAYEQYF.

At least ten counts were recorded for this clonotype. The CDR3 loop is CASSLGQGFYQPQHF. CDR3 sequence (DNA): TGTGCCAGCAGCCTGGGACAGGGGTTTTATCAGCCCCAGCATTTT. This chain links TRBV5-5 with TRBJ1-5; TRBD1 matches 10 bases. There are 15 residues in the CDR3. V shed 4 bases, J shed 5 bases, and the junction held 6 bases outside the gene matches. Germline CDR1 and CDR2: SGHKS and YYEKEE (reference sequence).

This clonotype was detected many times. Here the CDR3 reads CASSQESGVPFYNEQFF. The CDR3 region has the DNA TGCGCCAGCAGCCAAGAATCAGGGGTCCCCTTTTACAATGAGCAGTTCTTC. The rearrangement uses TRBV4-3 and TRBJ2-1; a weak D match, TRBD1 (6 bases). V was trimmed by 0 bases and J by 4 bases, leaving 16 bases between them. The CDR3 runs to 17 residues. Germline V gene lookup returns CDR1 LGHNA and CDR2 YSLEER.

This chain's CDR3 is CASSPGQSDRNQPQHF. Written as DNA, the CDR3 is TGTGCCAGCAGTCCTGGACAGAGCGATCGCAATCAGCCCCAGCATTTT. This chain links TRBV11-2 with TRBJ1-5; D is possibly TRBD1 (6 bases). Trimming stripped 6 bases from V and 2 bases from J, with 17 bases between. The CDR3 is 16 amino acids. Germline CDR1 is SGHAT and CDR2 is FQNNGV.

In this sample, this clonotype turned up a few times. This sequence joins TRBV3-1 and TRBJ2-1, with 16 bases that match TRBD2. J gave up 5 bases and V 0 bases, and 7 bases lay outside the gene matches. The CDR3 runs to 19 residues. CDR1 is LGHDT and CDR2 is YNNKEL in the germline V gene (reference sequence). This CDR3 reads CASSQEGGTSGRVNNEQFF. CDR3 bases: TGTGCCAGCAGCCAAGAAGGGGGGACTAGCGGGAGGGTGAACAATGAGCAGTTCTTC.

Only a few counts were recorded for this clonotype. The V and J genes are TRBV6-2 or TRBV6-3 and TRBJ2-5; D might be TRBD1 or TRBD2, each matching 5 bases. This CDR3 is built from 15 residues. Trimming stripped 2 bases from V and 0 bases from J, with 10 bases between. Germline assignment: CDR1 MNHEY and CDR2 SVGEGT. CDR3 nucleotide sequence: TGTGCCAGCAGTTACCTAGTGGGGGACCAAGAGACCCAGTACTTC. Translated, it gives CASSYLVGDQETQYF.

The table lists this clonotype with many counts. The chain is built from TRBV5-1 and TRBJ2-1; D gene unclear. The CDR3 spans 12 residues. Trimming stripped 1 base from V and 4 bases from J, with 3 bases between. Germline V CDR1 and CDR2: SGHRS, YFSETQ. Written as DNA, the CDR3 is TGCGCCAGCAGCTTGAAGTACAATGAGCAGTTCTTC. As protein: CASSLKYNEQFF.

Ten or more counts support this clonotype. The V gene is TRBV20-1, the J gene TRBJ2-7; a weak D match, TRBD1 (6 bases). CDR3 size: 14 residues. Per the germline V gene, CDR1 is DFQATT and CDR2 is SNEGSKA (reference sequence). Trimming removed 2 bases at V and 6 bases at J, with 17 bases between. The DNA of the CDR3 is TGCAGTGCTAGACCTTACAGGGAAATCACCGAGCAGTACTTC. Its translation: CSARPYREITEQYF.

Note on this clonotype: Being one base from a much bigger clone, this may be a read error. V gene TRBV4-3 combines with J gene TRBJ2-1, with 8 bases that match TRBD2. Germline loops: CDR1 LGHNA, CDR2 YSLEER. The CDR3 covers 14 residues. J gave up 9 bases and V 8 bases, and 12 bases lay outside the gene matches. CDR3 nucleotides: TGCGCCAGCTGTTGTGCGGGAGGATTAAGTGAGCAGTTCTTC. It is translated as CASCCAGGLSEQFF.

This clonotype came up many times. The CDR3 coding sequence is TGCAGTGCTAGAGATATTGAGGGGACTAGCGGTATCAATGAGCAGTTCTTC. Translating it yields CSARDIEGTSGINEQFF. This chain joins TRBV20-1 and TRBJ2-1; 11 positions agree with TRBD2. The CDR3 is made up of 17 amino acids. The germline gives CDR1 DFQATT, CDR2 SNEGSKA (reference sequence). Unmatched junction bases numbered 10, after V lost 0 bases and J lost 6 bases.

This clonotype was detected ten times or more. Here the CDR3 reads CASSHIDSSSYEQYF. The CDR3 bases are TGTGCCAGCAGCCATATTGACTCAAGCTCCTACGAGCAGTACTTC. The V and J genes are TRBV4-2 and TRBJ2-7, with D uncertain. Looked up from germline, CDR1 is LGHNA and CDR2 is YNFKEQ. V lost 3 bases and J 0 bases, leaving 12 bases between the germline ends. This CDR3 is 15 amino acids long.

A few counts support this clonotype. The genes are TRBV4-1 and TRBJ1-2; D is possibly TRBD1 (6 bases). Germline CDR1 reads MGHRA; CDR2 reads YSYEKL. Between the trimmed V and J ends, which lost 2 bases and 4 bases, there was a span of 17 bases. This CDR3 has 16 amino acids. Here the CDR3 DNA reads TGCGCCAGCAGCCAACATGTGGGCGACAGGACCTATGGCTACACCTTC. Protein product: CASSQHVGDRTYGYTF.

V and J are TRBV12-5 and TRBJ2-2; 7 nucleotides line up with TRBD1. The CDR3 spans 16 residues. Trimming at V came to 0 bases and at J to 4 bases, leaving 5 bases not matched to a gene. Germline V gene lookup returns CDR1 LGHNT and CDR2 FRNRAP. The CDR3 nucleotides are TGTGCTAGTGGTTTGGTAACAGGGGTCAGCACCGGGGAGCTGTTTTTT. Translation: CASGLVTGVSTGELFF.

The sample holds a few counts of this clonotype. The V and J genes are TRBV6-2 or TRBV6-3 and TRBJ2-3; weak D call: TRBD2 (6 bases). The length of the CDR3 is 15 residues. Trimming took 7 bases from V and 4 from J, leaving 18 bases between them. Looked up from germline, CDR1 is MNHEY and CDR2 is SVGEGT. The CDR3 nucleotides are TGTGCCAGCACCACCCGGTGGAGGGAGGCAGATACGCAGTATTTT. Translated: CASTTRWREADTQYF.

The J gene is TRBJ1-1, the V gene TRBV29-1; D is undetermined. V was trimmed by 3 bases and J by 10 bases, leaving 24 bases between them. This CDR3 is built from 15 residues. CDR1 is SQVTM, CDR2 ANQGSEA, per germline. The CDR3 is CSVESRQGRKAGAFF. The CDR3 nucleotides read TGCAGCGTTGAGTCACGTCAAGGCCGAAAGGCGGGAGCTTTCTTT.

This clonotype occurred many times. The J gene is TRBJ2-1, the V gene TRBV11-2; a possible D gene is TRBD1 (5 bases). This CDR3 is 12 amino acids long. Deletions cut 5 bases from V and 5 bases from J, with 7 bases between. Germline V gives CDR1 SGHAT, CDR2 FQNNGV. CDR3 coding DNA: TGTGCCAGCAGCATAGGGGACAATGAGCAGTTCTTC. Protein: CASSIGDNEQFF.

This clonotype was seen a handful of times. The chain combines TRBV7-9 with TRBJ2-3; either TRBD1 or TRBD2 may supply D (6 bases each). Trimming cost V 5 bases and J 2 bases, with 17 bases left between them. Germline CDR1 is SEHNR and CDR2 is FQNEAQ (reference sequence). The CDR3 has 16 amino acids. The CDR3 spells CASSPSTGAYTDTQYF. The CDR3 bases are TGTGCCAGCAGCCCTTCGACGGGGGCCTACACAGATACGCAGTATTTT.

Only a few counts were recorded for this clonotype. The rearrangement joins TRBV9 to TRBJ2-7; no reliable D call. V was cut by 0 bases and J by 7 bases, with 11 bases left in between. The CDR3 is 13 amino acids. Germline lookup yields CDR1 SGDLS and CDR2 YYNGEE. CDR3 bases: TGTGCCAGCAGCGTAGGGGTGGTAGGAGAGCAGTACTTC. This gives the protein CASSVGVVGEQYF.

This chain uses TRBV12-3 or TRBV12-4 with TRBJ2-3, with TRBD2 as a possible D gene (7 bases). The CDR3 spans 16 residues. V was cut by 3 bases and J by 3 bases, with 16 bases left in between. In nucleotides, the CDR3 is TGTGCCAGCAGTTTGAAGGGGGGGGGACTAACAGATACGCAGTATTTT. Amino acids: CASSLKGGGLTDTQYF.

This clonotype was observed a handful of times. This rearrangement joins TRBV6-2 or TRBV6-3 to TRBJ2-2; TRBD2 aligns across 7 bases. The ends lost 2 bases at V and 6 bases at J; junction bases unmatched: 0. CDR3 length equals 13 residues. Germline assignment: CDR1 MNHEY and CDR2 SVGEGT. CDR3 sequence: CASSYGLAGELFF. DNA of the CDR3: TGTGCCAGCAGTTACGGACTAGCCGGGGAGCTGTTTTTT.

The sample holds a few counts of this clonotype. This sequence joins TRBV19 and TRBJ2-2; D gene uncertain. V gave up 5 bases and J gave up 5 bases, with 12 bases separating them. Germline V gene lookup returns CDR1 LNHDA and CDR2 SQIVND (reference sequence). The CDR3 sequence is 14 residues long. CDR3 sequence (DNA): TGTGCCAGTAGTCCGACGATAGATACCGGGGAGCTGTTTTTT. Translating gives CASSPTIDTGELFF.

CDR3 sequence: CSARKQRGMQTQYF. The CDR3 DNA is TGCAGTGCTAGAAAGCAGCGTGGCATGCAGACCCAGTACTTC. The chain combines TRBV20-1 with TRBJ2-5, with D unclear. Germline assignment: CDR1 DFQATT and CDR2 SNEGSKA (reference sequence). The CDR3 loop spans 14 amino acids. V lost 2 bases and J lost 6, with 16 bases in between.

This clonotype was counted only a few times. The chain has TRBV6-1 and TRBJ2-7; a weak D match, TRBD2 (6 bases). Trimming cost V 2 bases and J 3 bases, with 8 bases left between them. CDR1 is MNHNS, CDR2 SASEGT, per germline. The CDR3 is made up of 13 amino acids. This CDR3 reads CASSEREIYEQYF. The CDR3 DNA follows: TGTGCCAGCAGTGAACGGGAGATCTACGAGCAGTACTTC.